This TCR beta chain was sequenced for a study of T cells in women clearing cervical HPV infection. Study details: Case blood drawn at lesion detection; control blood after infection cleared. The study, taken as a whole, reports: Timing of associations relative to infection is unclear; T-cell subsets were not isolated. CIN3+ cases had significantly higher TCR richness than controls; evenness did not differ.

By frequency, this clone registers large. Its antigen is as yet unknown. The read terminates 3 residues before the CDR3 end, so the remaining end is supplied by the germline J gene. The ends lost 3 bases at V and 8 bases at J; junction bases unmatched: 10. The CDR3 covers 15 residues. Germline assignment: CDR1 SGHDT and CDR2 YYEEEE. Sequenced by immunoSEQ multiplex PCR; TCRdb stores in-frame clones only, minus some. The sample table includes about 25,000 clones. The sequencing sample was made of blood buffy coat. The TCR originated in a woman aged 18 to 75 with a cervical HPV16 infection that either progressed to CIN3+ or cleared (not recorded which). The rearrangement links TRBV5-6 to TRBJ1-4; 7 nucleotides agree with TRBD1. The CDR3 is CASSSTTGRREKLFF. CDR3 DNA (partial): TGTGCCAGCAGCTCTACGACAGGGAGGAGGGAAAAA. The entire variable domain, with the rest obtained from reference TRBV5-6 and TRBJ1-4, is as follows: DAGVTQSPTHLIKTRGQQVTLRCSPKSGHDTVSWYQQALGQGPQFIFQYYEEEERQRGNFPDRFSGHQFPNYSSELNVNALLLGDSALYLCASSSTTGRREKLFFGSGTQLSVL.